Below, 21 T cell receptor beta chains from the same sample are listed, as sequenced in a study of T cell changes during pregnancy in multiple sclerosis. The assay was immunoSEQ multiplex PCR, and TCRdb's table has in-frame clones only and misses some. The sample includes 84,000 or so clones, about 94% of them seen just once. Sequenced here: peripheral blood, sampled in the third trimester of pregnancy. Source of these receptors: a female donor with multiple sclerosis, enrolled in a pregnancy study.

The genes are TRBV10-2 and TRBJ2-2; the D is unclear. Germline loops: CDR1 WSHSY, CDR2 SAAADI. The length of the CDR3 is 11 residues. V was clipped by 4 bases and J by 7 bases, with 4 bases between them. The CDR3 spells CASSAGGELFF. As DNA, the CDR3 is TGCGCCAGCAGTGCGGGCGGGGAGCTGTTTTTT.

Only one count was recorded for this clone. DNA of the CDR3: TGTGCCAGCAGTGAAGCGATCGGGTCGGGCGAGCAGTACTTC. This encodes CASSEAIGSGEQYF. The chain joins TRBV6-1 to TRBJ2-7; D gene ambiguous. CDR3 length: 14 amino acids. Germline CDR1 reads MNHNS; CDR2 reads SASEGT. V was trimmed by 0 bases and J by 6 bases, leaving 12 bases between them.

The rearrangement links TRBV7-6 to TRBJ2-1; 8 bases agree with TRBD2. V was pared by 3 bases and J by 5 bases, with 0 bases of the junction left unmatched. The CDR3 loop spans 13 amino acids. Germline loops: CDR1 SGHVS, CDR2 FNYEAQ. CDR3 DNA sequence: TGTGCCAGCAGCTTCGGGGGGGACAATGAGCAGTTCTTC. It specifies CASSFGGDNEQFF.

The chain recombines TRBV5-1 with TRBJ1-6, with a weak D call TRBD1 (6 bases). This CDR3 contains 16 residues. Germline CDR1 is SGHRS and CDR2 is YFSETQ. The ends were cut back, 4 bases at V and 9 bases at J, with 20 bases in the middle. Written as DNA, the CDR3 is TGCGCCAGCAGCCCAGGTGGGACACTTAGATTTTCACCCCTCCACTTT. Protein sequence: CASSPGGTLRFSPLHF.

The rearrangement links TRBV4-1 to TRBJ1-5, with 7 bases that match TRBD1. Looked up from germline, CDR1 is MGHRA and CDR2 is YSYEKL. J gave up 0 bases and V 3 bases, and 5 bases lay outside the gene matches. This CDR3 comprises 16 residues. CDR3 amino acids: CASSQDRRISNQPQHF. DNA for the CDR3: TGCGCCAGCAGCCAGGACAGGCGGATTAGCAATCAGCCCCAGCATTTT.

Points on this clone: Other DNA sequences within the sample encode an identical CDR3. The chain has TRBV7-6 and TRBJ2-3; TRBD2 aligns across 14 bases. The CDR3 covers 15 residues. CDR1 and CDR2 (germline): SGHVS, FNYEAQ. With V trimmed by 3 bases and J by 5 bases, 1 base remained unmatched. CDR3 amino acids: CASSLGTSGGDTQYF. The CDR3 DNA follows: TGTGCCAGCAGCTTGGGGACTAGCGGGGGAGATACGCAGTATTTT. The variable domain in full, completed from reference TRBV7-6 and TRBJ2-3, reads GAGVSQSPRYKVTKRGQDVALRCDPISGHVSLYWYRQALGQGPEFLTYFNYEAQQDKSGLPNDRFSAERPEGSISTLTIQRTEQRDSAMYRCASSLGTSGGDTQYFGPGTRLTVL.

The genes are TRBV7-9 and TRBJ1-6; maybe TRBD1 (6 bases). V was pared by 3 bases and J by 5 bases, with 17 bases between. Looked up from germline, CDR1 is SEHNR and CDR2 is FQNEAQ (reference sequence). The CDR3 has 17 residues. The CDR3, as DNA: TGTGCCAGCAGCTTTGGAAAGGGGACACTAGATAATTCACCCCTCCACTTT. This gives the protein CASSFGKGTLDNSPLHF.

In its sample, this clone was seen once. The chain recombines TRBV5-1 with TRBJ2-3; 11 bases are a match to TRBD1. Per the germline V gene, CDR1 is SGHRS and CDR2 is YFSETQ. Trimming cost V 1 base and J 1 base; bases outside gene matches: 11. The CDR3 spans 19 residues. The CDR3 loop reads CASSLRPGTGGRGTDTQYF. CDR3 DNA: TGCGCCAGCAGCTTGCGGCCCGGGACAGGGGGTCGTGGCACAGATACGCAGTATTTT.

J is TRBJ1-1 and V is TRBV5-1, with 9 bases matching TRBD1. Trimming at V came to 0 bases and at J to 1 base, leaving 4 bases not matched to a gene. Germline V gene lookup returns CDR1 SGHRS and CDR2 YFSETQ. This CDR3 contains 16 residues. The CDR3 sequence: CASSLDRGQGNTEAFF. DNA of the CDR3: TGCGCCAGCAGCTTGGACAGGGGGCAGGGGAACACTGAAGCTTTCTTT.

The chain couples TRBV11-2 to TRBJ2-1; TRBD2 aligns across 9 bases. The germline gives CDR1 SGHAT, CDR2 FQNNGV. The ends lost 5 bases at V and 12 bases at J; junction bases unmatched: 8. CDR3 length equals 13 residues. CDR3: CASSPAGGGAQFF. DNA for the CDR3: TGTGCCAGCAGCCCAGCTGGCGGGGGGGCGCAGTTCTTC. The entire variable domain, with the rest obtained from reference TRBV11-2 and TRBJ2-1, is as follows: EAGVAQSPRYKIIEKRQSVAFWCNPISGHATLYWYQQILGQGPKLLIQFQNNGVVDDSQLPKDRFSAERLKGVDSTLKIQPAKLEDSAVYLCASSPAGGGAQFFGPGTRLTVL.

The chain couples TRBV7-2 to TRBJ2-1; TRBD2 aligns across 8 bases. CDR3 length equals 16 residues. Germline lookup yields CDR1 SGHTA and CDR2 FQGNSA. With V trimmed by 5 bases and J by 6 bases, 12 bases remained unmatched. The DNA of the CDR3 is TGTGCCAGCAGCCGCCCGGGTGCGGGGGGTTTCAATGAGCAGTTCTTC. This translates into CASSRPGAGGFNEQFF.

The chain uses TRBV9 and TRBJ1-2, with 8 nucleotides matching TRBD1. This CDR3 contains 22 residues. Germline trimming cut 0 bases from V and 3 bases from J; bases unmatched to any gene: 25. Germline loops: CDR1 SGDLS, CDR2 YYNGEE. Here the CDR3 reads CASSVVPPTQTTGELSDYGYTF. CDR3 bases: TGTGCCAGCAGCGTAGTACCCCCTACCCAGACGACAGGGGAGTTATCAGACTATGGCTACACCTTC. The full variable domain, in which reference TRBV9 and TRBJ1-2 provide the parts outside the CDR3, is DSGVTQTPKHLITATGQRVTLRCSPRSGDLSVYWYQQSLDQGLQFLIQYYNGEERAKGNILERFSAQQFPDLHSELNLSSLELGDSALYFCASSVVPPTQTTGELSDYGYTFGSGTRLTVV.

The rearrangement joins TRBV6-5 to TRBJ2-1; D remains unclear. CDR3 size: 16 residues. Germline V CDR1 and CDR2: MNHEY, SVGAGI. V was trimmed by 0 bases and J by 6 bases, leaving 15 bases between them. DNA for the CDR3: TGTGCCAGCAGTTACTCGAACCGTGGCCCCGTCAATGAGCAGTTCTTC. Amino acids: CASSYSNRGPVNEQFF.

V gene TRBV27 combines with J gene TRBJ1-3; D ambiguous. Trimming took off 8 bases at V and 4 bases at J, with 12 bases between the two ends. Germline loops: CDR1 MNHEY, CDR2 SMNVEV (reference sequence). The CDR3 runs to 13 residues. CDR3 DNA: TGTGCCAGCGGCCAGGCGGGAGGAAACACCATATATTTT. Amino acid sequence: CASGQAGGNTIYF.

This chain joins TRBV9 and TRBJ1-2; D gene ambiguous. The CDR3 has 16 residues. The ends were cut back, 0 bases at V and 1 base at J, with 13 bases in the middle. Germline CDR1 SGDLS, CDR2 YYNGEE. CDR3 residues: CASSVVANPDNYGYTF. The CDR3 DNA sequence: TGTGCCAGCAGCGTAGTGGCCAACCCCGATAACTATGGCTACACCTTC.

As to this clone: The junction departs from the called germline gene at one end, perhaps through a read error. V usage is TRBV6-1 and J usage is TRBJ2-5; TRBD1 might be the D (5 bases). Germline CDR1 is MNHNS and CDR2 is SASEGT. This CDR3 has 13 residues. The CDR3 nucleotides are TGTGCCAGCAGTGAAGAGGGGAAGGGGTCCCGAAACTTC. It is translated as CASSEEGKGSRNF.

The chain carries TRBV30 and TRBJ1-3; D unresolved. The ends were cut back, 1 base at V and 5 bases at J, with 15 bases in the middle. This CDR3 is built from 15 residues. The V gene's germline CDR1 is GTSNPN and CDR2 SVGIG (reference sequence). CDR3: CAWSEVWASRNTIYF. CDR3 nucleotide sequence: TGTGCCTGGAGTGAAGTCTGGGCAAGCAGAAACACCATATATTTT.

This clone appeared once. The V call is TRBV18, the J call TRBJ2-5, with D unresolved. Germline CDR1 and CDR2: KGHSH and LQKENI. Trimming removed 3 bases at V and 3 bases at J, with 11 bases between. This CDR3 comprises 14 residues. CDR3: CASSPLNYEETQYF. The CDR3 DNA sequence: TGTGCCAGCTCACCCCTGAACTACGAAGAGACCCAGTACTTC.

V and J are TRBV4-1 and TRBJ2-5; 8 bases are a match to TRBD2. Germline V lookup: CDR1 MGHRA, CDR2 YSYEKL. V lost 6 bases to trimming and J lost 2 bases; unmatched junction nucleotides: 5. The CDR3 is 14 amino acids. The CDR3: CASSWAGGQETQYF. CDR3 in DNA: TGCGCCAGCAGTTGGGCGGGGGGACAAGAGACCCAGTACTTC.

The gene calls are TRBV19 and TRBJ1-2; 7 nucleotides agree with TRBD1. This CDR3 has 13 residues. Germline V gene sequence: CDR1 LNHDA, CDR2 SQIVND (reference sequence). After removal of 8 bases from V and 4 bases from J, the junction contained 7 bases not matched to a gene. CDR3 loop: CASRQGSSYGYTF. In DNA form, the CDR3 reads TGTGCCAGTCGACAGGGTTCGAGCTATGGCTACACCTTC.

This rearrangement joins TRBV10-1 to TRBJ1-1, with D possibly being TRBD1 (5 bases). CDR1 and CDR2 (germline): WNHNN, SYGVQD (reference sequence). The CDR3 sequence is 13 residues long. The germline V and J ends were trimmed by 6 bases and 0 bases, with 8 bases remaining between them. The DNA of the CDR3 is TGCGCCAGCAGCGACAGTTTGAACACTGAAGCTTTCTTT. It yields the protein CASSDSLNTEAFF.